Presented here are 2 T cell receptor beta chains from one specimen sequenced in a study of neurological immune-mediated disorders. TCRdb reprocessed the 5' RACE reads with MiXCR, giving one entry per CDR3 protein. Among over 45,000 distinct CDR3 sequences listed, roughly 25% were seen once. What was sequenced was PBMCs. The receptor source for this set is a woman aged 70-85 years in good health.

The chain combines TRBV12-3 or TRBV12-4 with TRBJ2-3, with D uncertain. Between the trimmed V and J ends, which lost 9 bases and 2 bases, there was a span of 18 bases. The CDR3 length is 15 residues. The CDR3 here is CARQSRSESTDTQYF. The CDR3 DNA reads TGTGCCAGACAGTCCAGGAGCGAGTCCACAGATACGCAGTATTTT.

This clonotype came up many times. The J gene is TRBJ2-3, the V gene TRBV20-1, with D possibly matching TRBD2 (6 bases). Trimming shortened V by 0 bases and J by 0 bases, and 19 bases separated the two germline ends. The CDR3 contains 18 residues. From germline, CDR1 is DFQATT and CDR2 SNEGSKA (reference sequence). The DNA of the CDR3 is TGCAGTGCTAGAGATCTCCGCGGGACCCACTTGAGCACAGATACGCAGTATTTT. Translation gives CSARDLRGTHLSTDTQYF.